This passage covers 2 T cell receptor beta chains from one sample sequenced in a study of CD8 T cells in ankylosing spondylitis. General study points: Blood of patients with ankylosing spondylitis appeared to be characterized by a TCR beta motif of several highly homologous variants.

TCRdb re-called the 5' RACE reads through MiXCR, storing one row per CDR3 protein. The sample lists approximately 440,000 distinct CDR3 sequences, 17% occurring once. No antigen has been identified for these receptors. The specimen was blood, either unsorted or a sorted T cell fraction (not recorded which). The receptors here all came from a male donor with ankylosing spondylitis.

V is TRBV3-1 and J is TRBJ2-7, with unresolved D. V dropped 4 bases and J dropped 6 bases, with 13 bases sitting between them. The germline V gene encodes CDR1 LGHDT and CDR2 YNNKEL (reference sequence). CDR3 size: 13 residues. For the CDR3, the DNA is TGTGCCAGCAGCCTCACCCGTGACACCGAGCAGTACTTC. Translated, it gives CASSLTRDTEQYF.

The sample holds many counts of this clonotype. This sequence joins TRBV20-1 and TRBJ2-1, with a possible D match to TRBD2 (5 bases). The CDR3 is made up of 15 amino acids. Trimming stripped 1 base from V and 6 bases from J, with 16 bases between. The germline CDR1 and CDR2 sequences are DFQATT and SNEGSKA (reference sequence). DNA for the CDR3: TGCAGTGCTAGAGGCCCCGGGGAGCGGCTCAATGAGCAGTTCTTC. This encodes CSARGPGERLNEQFF.